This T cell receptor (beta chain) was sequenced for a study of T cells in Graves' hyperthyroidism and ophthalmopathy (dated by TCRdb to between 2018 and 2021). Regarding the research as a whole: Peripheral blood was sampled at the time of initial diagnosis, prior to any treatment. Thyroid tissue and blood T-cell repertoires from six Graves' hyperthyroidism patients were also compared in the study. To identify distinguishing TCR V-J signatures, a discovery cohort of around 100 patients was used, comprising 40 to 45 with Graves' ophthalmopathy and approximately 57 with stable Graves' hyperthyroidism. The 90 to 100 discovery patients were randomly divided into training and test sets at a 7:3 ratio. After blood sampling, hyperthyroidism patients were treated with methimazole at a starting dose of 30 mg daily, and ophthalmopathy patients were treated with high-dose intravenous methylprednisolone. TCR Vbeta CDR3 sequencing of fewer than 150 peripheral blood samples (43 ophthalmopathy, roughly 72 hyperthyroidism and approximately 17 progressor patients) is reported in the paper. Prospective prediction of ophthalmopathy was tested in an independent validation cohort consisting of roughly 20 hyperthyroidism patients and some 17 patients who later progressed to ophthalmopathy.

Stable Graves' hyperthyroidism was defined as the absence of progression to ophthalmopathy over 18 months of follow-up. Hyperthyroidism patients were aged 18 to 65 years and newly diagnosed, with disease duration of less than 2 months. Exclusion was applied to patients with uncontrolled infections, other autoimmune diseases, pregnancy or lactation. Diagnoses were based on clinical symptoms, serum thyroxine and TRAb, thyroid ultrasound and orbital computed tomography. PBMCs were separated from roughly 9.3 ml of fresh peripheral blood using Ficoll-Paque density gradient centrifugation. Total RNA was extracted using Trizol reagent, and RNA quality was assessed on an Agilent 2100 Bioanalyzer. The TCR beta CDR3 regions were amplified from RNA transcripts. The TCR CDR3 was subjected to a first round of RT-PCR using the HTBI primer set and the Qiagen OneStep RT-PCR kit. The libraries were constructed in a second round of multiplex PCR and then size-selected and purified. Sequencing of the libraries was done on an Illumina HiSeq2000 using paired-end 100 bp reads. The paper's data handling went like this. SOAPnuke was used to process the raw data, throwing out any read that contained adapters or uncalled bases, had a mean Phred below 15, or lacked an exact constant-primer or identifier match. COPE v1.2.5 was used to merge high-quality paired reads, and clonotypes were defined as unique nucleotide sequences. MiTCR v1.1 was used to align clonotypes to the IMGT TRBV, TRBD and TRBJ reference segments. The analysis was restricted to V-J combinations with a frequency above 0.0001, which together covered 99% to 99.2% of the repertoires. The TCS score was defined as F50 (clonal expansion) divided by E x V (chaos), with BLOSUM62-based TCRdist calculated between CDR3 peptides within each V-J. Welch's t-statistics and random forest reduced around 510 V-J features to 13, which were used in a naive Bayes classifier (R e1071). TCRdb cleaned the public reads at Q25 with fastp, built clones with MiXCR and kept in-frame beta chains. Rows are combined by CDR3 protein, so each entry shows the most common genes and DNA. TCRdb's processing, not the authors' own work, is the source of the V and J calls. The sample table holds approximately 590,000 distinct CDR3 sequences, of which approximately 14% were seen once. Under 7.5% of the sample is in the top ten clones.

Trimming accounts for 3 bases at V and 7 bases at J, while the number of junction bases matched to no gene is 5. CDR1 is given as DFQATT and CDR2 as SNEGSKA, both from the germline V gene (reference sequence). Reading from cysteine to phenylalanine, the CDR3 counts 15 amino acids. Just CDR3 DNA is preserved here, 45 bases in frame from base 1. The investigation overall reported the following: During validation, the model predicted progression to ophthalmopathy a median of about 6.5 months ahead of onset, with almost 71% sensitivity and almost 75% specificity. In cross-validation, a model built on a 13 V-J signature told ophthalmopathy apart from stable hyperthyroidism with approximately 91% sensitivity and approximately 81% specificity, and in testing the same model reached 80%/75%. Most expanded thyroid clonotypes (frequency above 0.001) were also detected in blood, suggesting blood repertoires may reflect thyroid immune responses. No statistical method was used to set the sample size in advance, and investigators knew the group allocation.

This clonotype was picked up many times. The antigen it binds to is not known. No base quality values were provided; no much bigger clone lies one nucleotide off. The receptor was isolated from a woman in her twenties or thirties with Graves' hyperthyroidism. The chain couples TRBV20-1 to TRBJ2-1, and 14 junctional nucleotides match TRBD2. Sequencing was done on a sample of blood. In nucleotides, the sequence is TGCAGTGCTAGGACTAGCGGGAGGGCCGGTAATGAGCAGTTCTTC. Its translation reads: CSARTSGRAGNEQFF.